The 8 T cell receptor beta chains in this list originate from one sample, sequenced in a study of T cell changes during pregnancy in multiple sclerosis. This table comes from immunoSEQ multiplex PCR, and its TCRdb copy is limited to in-frame clones, with some not included. The profile shows under 30,000 clones, roughly nine tenths of them singletons. This specimen was CD8+ T cells from peripheral blood mononuclear cells, taken in the second trimester of pregnancy. The origin of the receptors is a female donor with multiple sclerosis, enrolled in a pregnancy study.

The chain is built from TRBV28 and TRBJ2-7, with 7 bases matching TRBD1. The trim removed 5 bases at V and 2 bases at J, leaving 9 bases unmatched. The CDR3 length is 15 residues. Germline V lookup: CDR1 MDHEN, CDR2 SYDVKM. CDR3 sequence reads: CASSLRGTDPYEQYF. CDR3 coding DNA: TGTGCCAGCAGTCTTAGGGGGACAGACCCCTACGAGCAGTACTTC. Based on the CDR3 plus reference TRBV28 and TRBJ2-7, the full variable domain is DVKVTQSSRYLVKRTGEKVFLECVQDMDHENMFWYRQDPGLGLRLIYFSYDVKMKEKGDIPEGYSVSREKKERFSLILESASTNQTSMYLCASSLRGTDPYEQYFGPGTRLTVT.

In its sample, this clone is medium-sized (0.01 to 0.1%). The chain uses TRBV27 and TRBJ1-1; 9 bases fit TRBD1. The CDR3 length is 16 residues. From germline, CDR1 is MNHEY and CDR2 SMNVEV (reference sequence). Trimming took 5 bases from V and 5 from J; bases not matched to a gene: 12. CDR3 DNA sequence: TGTGCCAGCAGTCCCGGACAGGGGTTCGTTCGGACTGAAGCTTTCTTT. Protein: CASSPGQGFVRTEAFF.

This chain links TRBV9 with TRBJ2-5, with 7 bases identical to TRBD2. The J call may be wrong; the DNA end is better matched by TRBJ2-7. This CDR3 contains 15 residues. The germline V gene has CDR1 SGDLS and CDR2 YYNGEE. The CDR3 protein is CASSPSGTSSYEQYF. The CDR3 DNA follows: TGTGCCAGCAGCCCTAGCGGAACTTCCTCCTACGAGCAGTACTTC.

This clone turned up a few times. V and J are TRBV19 and TRBJ1-1; 8 bases align to TRBD1. Germline V lookup: CDR1 LNHDA, CDR2 SQIVND (reference sequence). The trim removed 4 bases at V and 2 bases at J, leaving 6 bases unmatched. The CDR3 is 15 amino acids. Written as DNA, the CDR3 is TGTGCCAGTAGTAAGATGACAGGGGTTAACACTGAAGCTTTCTTT. It encodes CASSKMTGVNTEAFF.

The chain links TRBV7-8 to TRBJ2-2, with 9 bases fitting TRBD1. Germline V gene data show CDR1 as SGHVS and CDR2 as FQNEAQ. The V and J ends lost 3 bases and 3 bases, in that order; junction bases with no gene match: 14. The CDR3 length is 19 residues. The CDR3 DNA reads TGTGCCAGCAGCTTGTACGGGACAGGGCGGCCCTTGGACACCGGGGAGCTGTTTTTT. It specifies CASSLYGTGRPLDTGELFF. The full variable domain, with the rest looked up from reference TRBV7-8 and TRBJ2-2, is GAGVSQSPRYKVAKRGQDVALRCDPISGHVSLFWYQQALGQGPEFLTYFQNEAQLDKSGLPSDRFFAERPEGSVSTLKIQRTQQEDSAVYLCASSLYGTGRPLDTGELFFGEGSRLTVL.

This clone is a singleton in its sample. The V call is TRBV6-5, the J call TRBJ2-7; 11 bases are a match to TRBD1. The CDR3 has 15 residues. With 6 bases clipped from V and 2 bases from J, the junction kept 6 bases outside the gene matches. The germline V gene encodes CDR1 MNHEY and CDR2 SVGAGI. As DNA, the CDR3 is TGTGCCAGCAGCTCCGGGACAGGGGGAACCTACGAGCAGTACTTC. Its protein is CASSSGTGGTYEQYF.

The V and J genes are TRBV4-1 and TRBJ1-5; TRBD1 matches 12 bases. Germline CDR1 and CDR2: MGHRA and YSYEKL. The CDR3 sequence is 17 residues long. V lost 4 bases to trimming and J lost 7 bases; unmatched junction nucleotides: 11. CDR3 coding DNA: TGCGCCAGCAGCCGGTCCGGGACAGGGGGCGCAGAGCAGCCCCAGCATTTT. Encoded protein: CASSRSGTGGAEQPQHF.

The chain carries TRBV9 and TRBJ1-1; no clear D. The ends were cut back, 3 bases at V and 1 base at J, with 4 bases in the middle. The length of the CDR3 is 12 residues. Germline V gene sequence: CDR1 SGDLS, CDR2 YYNGEE. The CDR3 sequence: CASSAWNTEAFF. The CDR3 DNA reads as TGTGCCAGCAGCGCGTGGAACACTGAAGCTTTCTTT. The whole variable domain, filled in from reference TRBV9 and TRBJ1-1, reads DSGVTQTPKHLITATGQRVTLRCSPRSGDLSVYWYQQSLDQGLQFLIQYYNGEERAKGNILERFSAQQFPDLHSELNLSSLELGDSALYFCASSAWNTEAFFGQGTRLTVV.